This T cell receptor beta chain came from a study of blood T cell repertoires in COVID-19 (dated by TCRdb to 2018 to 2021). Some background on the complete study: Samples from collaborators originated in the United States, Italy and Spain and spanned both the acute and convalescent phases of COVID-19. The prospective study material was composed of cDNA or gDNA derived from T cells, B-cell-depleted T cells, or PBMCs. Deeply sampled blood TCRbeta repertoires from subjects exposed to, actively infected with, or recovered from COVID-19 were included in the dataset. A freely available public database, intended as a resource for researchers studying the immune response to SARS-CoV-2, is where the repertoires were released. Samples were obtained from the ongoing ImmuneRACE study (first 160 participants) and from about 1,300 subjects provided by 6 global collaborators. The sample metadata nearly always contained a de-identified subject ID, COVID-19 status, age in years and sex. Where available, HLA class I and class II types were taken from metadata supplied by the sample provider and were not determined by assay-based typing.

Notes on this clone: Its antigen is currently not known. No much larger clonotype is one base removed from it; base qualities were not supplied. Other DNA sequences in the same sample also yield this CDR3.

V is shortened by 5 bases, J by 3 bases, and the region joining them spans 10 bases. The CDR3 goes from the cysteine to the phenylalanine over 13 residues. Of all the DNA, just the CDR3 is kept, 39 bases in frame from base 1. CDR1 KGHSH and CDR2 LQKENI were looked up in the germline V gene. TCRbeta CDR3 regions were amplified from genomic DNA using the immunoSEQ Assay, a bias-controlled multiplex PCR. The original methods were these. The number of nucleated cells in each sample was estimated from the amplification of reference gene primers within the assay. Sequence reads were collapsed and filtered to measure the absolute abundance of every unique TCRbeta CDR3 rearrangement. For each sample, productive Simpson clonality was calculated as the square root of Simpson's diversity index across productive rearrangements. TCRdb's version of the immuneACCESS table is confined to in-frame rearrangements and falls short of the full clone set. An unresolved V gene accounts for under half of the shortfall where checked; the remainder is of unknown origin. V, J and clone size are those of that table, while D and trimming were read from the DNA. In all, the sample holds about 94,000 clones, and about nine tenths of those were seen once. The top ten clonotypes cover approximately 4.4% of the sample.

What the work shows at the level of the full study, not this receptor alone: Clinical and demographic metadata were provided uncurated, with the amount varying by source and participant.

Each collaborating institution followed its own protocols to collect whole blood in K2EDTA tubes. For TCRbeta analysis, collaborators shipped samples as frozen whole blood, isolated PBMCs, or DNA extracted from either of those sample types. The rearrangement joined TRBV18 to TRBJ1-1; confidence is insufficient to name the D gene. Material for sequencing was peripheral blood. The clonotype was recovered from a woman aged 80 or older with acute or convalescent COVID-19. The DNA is TGTGCCAGCTCATCTGCCGGAGACACTGAAGCTTTCTTT. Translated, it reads CASSSAGDTEAFF.